A single TCR beta chain is shown here with its context. No antigen is known for it. The data stem from a study of vaccination effects on CD4 cells after COVID-19. For the study at large: Post-vaccine specimens arrived a median 72 days past the second dose.

Trimming left V 2 bases short and J 5 bases short, with 13 bases between. Germline V gene sequence: CDR1 MNHNS, CDR2 SASEGT. The CDR3 is made up of 14 amino acids. Data came from immunoSEQ multiplex PCR; TCRdb stores just in-frame clones and leaves some out. The sample lists more than 20,000 clones; around four fifths were seen once. Antigen-specific CD4+ T cells were expanded (with viral peptide pools) by the ViraFEST assay ahead of sequencing. When 10 to 11 days of culture had elapsed, CD4+ T cells were isolated. Two doses of BNT162b2 or mRNA-1273 vaccine were administered to participants. A half-volume exchange with IL-2 medium occurred on days 3 and 7.

V gene TRBV6-1 combines with J gene TRBJ2-7, with D uncertain. The sequenced sample was CD4+ T cells from PBMCs cultured with SARS-CoV-2 spike peptides, obtained after COVID-19 vaccination. The clonotype comes from a human donor who received a COVID-19 vaccine. Here the CDR3 reads CASSELRLENEQYF. CDR3 nucleotides: TGTGCCAGCAGTGAATTGCGCCTAGAGAACGAGCAGTACTTC.